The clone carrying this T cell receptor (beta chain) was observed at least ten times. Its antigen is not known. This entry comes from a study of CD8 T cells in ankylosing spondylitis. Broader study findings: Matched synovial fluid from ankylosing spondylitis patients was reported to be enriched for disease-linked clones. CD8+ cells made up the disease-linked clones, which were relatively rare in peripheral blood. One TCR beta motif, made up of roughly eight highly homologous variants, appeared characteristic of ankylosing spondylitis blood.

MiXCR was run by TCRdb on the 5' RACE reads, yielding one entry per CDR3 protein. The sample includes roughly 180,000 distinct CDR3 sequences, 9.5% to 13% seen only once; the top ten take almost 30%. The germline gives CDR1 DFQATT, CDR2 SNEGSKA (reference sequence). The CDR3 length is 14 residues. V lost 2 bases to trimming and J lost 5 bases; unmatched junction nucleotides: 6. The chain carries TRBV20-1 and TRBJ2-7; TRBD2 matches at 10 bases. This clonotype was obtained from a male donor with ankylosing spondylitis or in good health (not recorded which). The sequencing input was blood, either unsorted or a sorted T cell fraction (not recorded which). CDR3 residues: CSARPSGRPHEQYF. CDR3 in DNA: TGCAGTGCTAGACCTAGCGGGAGACCCCACGAGCAGTACTTC.